This is a list of T cell receptor beta chains from one sample in a study of PD-L1 blockade in urothelial cancer. Sequenced by immunoSEQ multiplex PCR; TCRdb stores in-frame clones only, minus some. The sample has over 100,000 clones, roughly 90% seen once. The sequenced sample was PBMCs, obtained around atezolizumab (anti-PD-L1) treatment. The receptor source for this set is a man in his 60s with urothelial cancer. Each CDR3 is given with its conserved first and last residue. A D gene is named only where the DNA matches it firmly.

J | V | D | CDR3 | DNA
TRBJ2-3 | TRBV19 | TRBD1 | CASSLGQSTDTQYF | TGTGCCAGTAGCCTGGGACAGTCCACAGATACGCAGTATTTT
TRBJ2-3 | TRBV29-1 | . | CSVASDPSTDTQYF | TGCAGCGTCGCTAGCGACCCTAGCACAGATACGCAGTATTTT
TRBJ2-3 | TRBV7-8 | . | CASRRGGTDTQYF | TGTGCCAGCAGGAGGGGGGGGACAGATACGCAGTATTTT
TRBJ2-1 | TRBV7-9 | TRBD2 | CASSPGTSEYNEQFF | TGTGCCAGCAGCCCCGGGACTAGCGAGTACAATGAGCAGTTCTTC
TRBJ1-5 | TRBV11-2 | TRBD1 | CASSQTGTSNQPQHF | TGTGCCAGCAGCCAGACAGGGACCAGCAATCAGCCCCAGCATTTT
TRBJ1-2 | TRBV19 | . | CASSPLGRGGYTF | TGTGCCAGTAGCCCCCTGGGGCGGGGTGGCTACACCTTC
TRBJ2-2 | TRBV5-4 | . | CASSSGLYTGELFF | TGTGCCAGCAGCTCCGGACTATACACCGGGGAGCTGTTTTTT
TRBJ1-1 | TRBV6-5 | TRBD1 | CASTSDRVKTEAFF | TGTGCCAGCACCTCGGACAGGGTAAAGACTGAAGCTTTCTTT
TRBJ1-1 | TRBV6-5 | TRBD1 | CASSLSTGDTEAFF | TGTGCCAGCAGTTTATCCACAGGGGACACTGAAGCTTTCTTT
TRBJ2-2 | TRBV29-1 | . | CSVLRVAGELFF | TGCAGCGTTTTGCGGGTTGCCGGGGAGCTGTTTTTT